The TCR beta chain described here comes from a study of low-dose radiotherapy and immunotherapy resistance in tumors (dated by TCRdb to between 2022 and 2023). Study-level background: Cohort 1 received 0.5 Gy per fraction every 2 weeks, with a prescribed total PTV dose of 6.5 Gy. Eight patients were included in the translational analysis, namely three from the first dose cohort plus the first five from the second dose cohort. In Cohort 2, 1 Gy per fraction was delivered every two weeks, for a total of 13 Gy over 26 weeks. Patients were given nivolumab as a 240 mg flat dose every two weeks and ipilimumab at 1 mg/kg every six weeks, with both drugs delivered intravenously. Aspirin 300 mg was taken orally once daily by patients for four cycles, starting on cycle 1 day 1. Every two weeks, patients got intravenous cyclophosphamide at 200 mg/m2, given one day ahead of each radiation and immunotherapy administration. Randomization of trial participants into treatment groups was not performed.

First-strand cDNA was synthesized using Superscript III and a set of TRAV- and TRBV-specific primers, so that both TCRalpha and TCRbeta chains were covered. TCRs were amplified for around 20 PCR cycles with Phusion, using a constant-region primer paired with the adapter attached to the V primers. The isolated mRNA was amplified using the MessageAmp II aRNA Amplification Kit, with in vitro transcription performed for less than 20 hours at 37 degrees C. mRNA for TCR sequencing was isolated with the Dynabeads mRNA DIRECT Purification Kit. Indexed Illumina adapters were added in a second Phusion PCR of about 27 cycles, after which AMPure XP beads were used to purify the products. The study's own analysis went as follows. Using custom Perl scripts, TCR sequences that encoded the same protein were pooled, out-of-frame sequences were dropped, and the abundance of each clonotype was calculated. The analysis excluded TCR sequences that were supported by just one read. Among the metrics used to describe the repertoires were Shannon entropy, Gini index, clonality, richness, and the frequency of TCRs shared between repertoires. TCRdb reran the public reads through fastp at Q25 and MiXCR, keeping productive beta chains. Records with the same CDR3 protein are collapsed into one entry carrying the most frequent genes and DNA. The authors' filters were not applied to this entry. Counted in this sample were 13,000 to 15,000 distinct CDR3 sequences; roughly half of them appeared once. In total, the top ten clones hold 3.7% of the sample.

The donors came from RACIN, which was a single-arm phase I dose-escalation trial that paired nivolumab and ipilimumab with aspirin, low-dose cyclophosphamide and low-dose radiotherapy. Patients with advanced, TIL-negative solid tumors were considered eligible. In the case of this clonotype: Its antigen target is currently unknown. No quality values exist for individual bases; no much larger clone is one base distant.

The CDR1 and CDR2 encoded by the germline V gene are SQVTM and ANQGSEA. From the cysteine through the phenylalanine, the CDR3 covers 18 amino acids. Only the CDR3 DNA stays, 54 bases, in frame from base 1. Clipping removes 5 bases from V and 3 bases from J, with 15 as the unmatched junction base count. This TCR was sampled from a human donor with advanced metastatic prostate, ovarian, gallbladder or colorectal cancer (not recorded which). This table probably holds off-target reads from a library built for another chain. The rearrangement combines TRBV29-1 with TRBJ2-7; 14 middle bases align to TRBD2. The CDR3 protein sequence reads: CSVLRLAGGTPPNYEQYF. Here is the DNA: TGCAGCGTTCTTAGACTAGCGGGGGGGACTCCCCCGAACTACGAGCAGTACTTC.